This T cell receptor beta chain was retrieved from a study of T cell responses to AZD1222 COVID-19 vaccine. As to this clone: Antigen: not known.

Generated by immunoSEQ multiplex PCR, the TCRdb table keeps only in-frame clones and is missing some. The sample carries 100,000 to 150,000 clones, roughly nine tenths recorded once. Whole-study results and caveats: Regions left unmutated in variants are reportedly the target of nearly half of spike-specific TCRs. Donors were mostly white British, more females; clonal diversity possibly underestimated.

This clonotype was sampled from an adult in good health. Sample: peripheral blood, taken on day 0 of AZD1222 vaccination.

The DNA of the CDR3 is TGTGCCAGCAGCTTAGGCGACTCTCCCTACAATGAGCAGTTCTTC. This codes for CASSLGDSPYNEQFF. The V call is TRBV13, the J call TRBJ2-1; no firm D call. This CDR3 region has 15 residues. CDR1 and CDR2 from the germline V gene are PRHDT and FYEKMQ (reference sequence). V lost 0 bases and J 2 bases, leaving 8 bases between the germline ends.